The following is a T cell receptor beta chain sequence with its context. The CDR3 is 14 amino acids. V lost 1 base to trimming and J lost 11 bases; unmatched junction nucleotides: 6. The germline CDR1 and CDR2 sequences are SGHVS and FQNEAQ. The method was immunoSEQ multiplex PCR; TCRdb's version includes in-frame clones alone and lacks a portion of them. The sample carries 150,000 to 190,000 clones, approximately 86% recorded once. The record originates from a study of blood T cell repertoires in COVID-19. Across the whole study: Acute and convalescent COVID-19 specimens originated in the United States, Italy and Spain. T cells, B-cell-depleted T cells, or PBMCs provided the cDNA or gDNA that served as material.

The TCR was taken from a woman in her 70s with acute or convalescent COVID-19. Material: peripheral blood. The chain combines TRBV7-8 with TRBJ2-7, with TRBD1 matching 12 bases. CDR3 nucleotide sequence: TGTGCCAGCAGCTTAGTGCCGGGACAGGGGGCGAAGTACTTC. Amino acids: CASSLVPGQGAKYF.